Shown below are 2 T cell receptor beta chains from a single sample sequenced in a study of T cells in Graves' hyperthyroidism and ophthalmopathy. Amplified regions were TCR beta CDR3 sequences from RNA transcripts. The study used the HTBI primer set for a first-round RT-PCR of the TCR CDR3. MiXCR was run by TCRdb on the multiplex PCR reads, yielding one entry per CDR3 protein. The repertoire holds a few hundred thousand distinct CDR3 sequences, with around 18% as singletons. Sequencing used blood. The receptor source for this set is a woman in her forties with Graves' ophthalmopathy.

The CDR3 coding sequence is TGTGCCAGCAGACGAGGGGAATACGAGCAGTACTTC. This sequence encodes CASRRGEYEQYF. The chain employs TRBV6-1 and TRBJ2-7; the D gene could be TRBD1 or TRBD2 (5 bases each). CDR1 and CDR2 from the germline V gene are MNHNS and SASEGT. V was pared by 6 bases and J by 4 bases, with 10 bases between. CDR3 size: 12 residues.

This clonotype was detected once. Possible read error: a much larger clone is one base away. V usage is TRBV2 and J usage is TRBJ1-5; possible D gene TRBD1, 5 bases. CDR3 size: 13 residues. Germline CDR1 and CDR2: SNHLY and FYNNEI. Trimming removed 5 bases at V and 10 bases at J, with 15 bases between. DNA of the CDR3: TGTGCCAGCAGTACCGGGACGTCCAGCCCCCAGCATTTT. Its protein product is CASSTGTSSPQHF. The full variable domain, its missing parts supplied by reference TRBV2 and TRBJ1-5, is EPEVTQTPSHQVTQMGQEVILRCVPISNHLYFYWYRQILGQKVEFLVSFYNNEISEKSEIFDDQFSVERPDGSNFTLKIRSTKLEDSAMYFCASSTGTSSPQHFGDGTRLSIL.